The 14 T cell receptor beta chains in this list originate from one sample, sequenced in a study of shared clonotypes between healthy human individuals (dated by TCRdb to between 2020 and 2021). The protocol used for the library was the immunoSEQ multiplex PCR assay. TCRdb retrieved this table from immuneACCESS and kept in-frame rearrangements only. Not all clones are present; in checked studies, unresolved V genes account for under half, and no reason is known for the remainder. The sample table records more than 2,000,000 clones; over 85% of these occur just once. The top ten constitute 0.13% to 0.15% of the sample. Sequencing input: naive CD4+ T cells sorted from blood. Read against the paper, the sample's cell subset or site label means: CD45RA+ positively selected. These receptors were obtained from a man younger than 35 in good health.

This clone was detected once. The rearrangement uses TRBV7-2 and TRBJ2-1; TRBD2 is a possible D gene (5 bases). CDR3 size: 19 residues. The V gene lost 5 bases and the J gene lost 0 bases, with 23 bases spanning the gap. The germline CDR1 and CDR2 sequences are SGHTA and FQGNSA. In DNA form, the CDR3 reads TGTGCCAGCAGCCCCCCCCTCCATTGGCGGGCTCGCTCCTACAATGAGCAGTTCTTC. Translation gives CASSPPLHWRARSYNEQFF.

The chain is built from TRBV18 and TRBJ2-5; maybe TRBD1 (5 bases). Germline CDR1 KGHSH, CDR2 LQKENI. The CDR3 loop spans 15 amino acids. V was clipped by 3 bases and J by 4 bases, with 15 bases between them. CDR3 sequence (DNA): TGTGCCAGCTCACCTCTCGGTGCAGGGCTAGAGACCCAGTACTTC. As protein: CASSPLGAGLETQYF.

The chain combines TRBV18 with TRBJ2-3; 10 bases are a match to TRBD2. The CDR3 spans 19 residues. Per the germline V gene, CDR1 is KGHSH and CDR2 is LQKENI. The V segment lost 2 bases and the J segment 0 bases; nucleotides outside the gene matches: 11. CDR3 in amino acids: CASSPSETSGFSSTDTQYF. The CDR3 region has the DNA TGTGCCAGCTCACCATCTGAGACTAGCGGGTTCTCTAGCACAGATACGCAGTATTTT.

The chain combines TRBV6-5 with TRBJ1-5; D gene uncertain. Between the trimmed V and J ends, which lost 5 bases and 0 bases, there was a span of 11 bases. The CDR3 spans 15 residues. CDR1 is MNHEY, CDR2 SVGAGI, per germline. The chain's CDR3 is CASSPSGYSNQPQHF. CDR3 nucleotide sequence: TGTGCCAGCAGTCCAAGCGGGTATAGCAATCAGCCCCAGCATTTT.

CDR3 in amino acids: CASSDPAGLSYLNSNQPQHF. The CDR3 DNA reads TGCGCCAGCAGTGACCCGGCGGGACTGTCCTATTTGAATAGCAATCAGCCCCAGCATTTT. The chain uses TRBV10-1 and TRBJ1-5, with D possibly being TRBD1 (5 bases). CDR1 WNHNN and CDR2 SYGVQD come from the germline V gene (reference sequence). Trimming shortened V by 3 bases and J by 0 bases, and 24 bases separated the two germline ends. This CDR3 spans 20 amino acids.

The chain couples TRBV5-1 to TRBJ2-5, with 8 bases that match TRBD2. Germline values: CDR1 SGHRS, CDR2 YFSETQ. V gave up 5 bases and J gave up 0 bases; unmatched junction bases: 6. CDR3 length: 15 residues. The CDR3 spells CASSPTSANQETQYF. The CDR3 DNA follows: TGCGCCAGCAGTCCGACTAGCGCGAACCAAGAGACCCAGTACTTC.

The chain couples TRBV5-1 to TRBJ1-4, with TRBD1 as a possible D gene (5 bases). CDR3 length equals 14 residues. V was trimmed by 4 bases and J by 3 bases, leaving 10 bases between them. The germline gives CDR1 SGHRS, CDR2 YFSETQ. CDR3 sequence: CASSTTAANEKLFF. The CDR3 DNA reads TGCGCCAGCAGCACGACAGCGGCTAATGAAAAACTGTTTTTT.

This clone was seen once. DNA of the CDR3: TGTGCCAGCTCCTGGGGCTCCTACGAGCAGTACTTC. It codes for CASSWGSYEQYF. J is TRBJ2-7 and V is TRBV18; no reliable D call. CDR3 length equals 12 residues. Trimming removed 6 bases from V and 0 bases from J, with 6 bases in between. CDR1 KGHSH and CDR2 LQKENI come from the germline V gene.

Notes on this clone: Other DNA sequences in the same sample also yield this CDR3. The gene calls are TRBV7-2 and TRBJ1-5, with 11 bases fitting TRBD1. Germline CDR1 is SGHTA and CDR2 is FQGNSA. Trimming removed 5 bases from V and 2 bases from J; junction bases left unmatched: 5. This CDR3 is 16 amino acids long. CDR3 coding DNA: TGTGCCAGCAGCCTAGGACAGGGGGCCGGCAATCAGCCCCAGCATTTT. Amino acid sequence: CASSLGQGAGNQPQHF. The complete variable domain, with remaining parts taken from reference TRBV7-2 and TRBJ1-5, reads GAGVSQSPSNKVTEKGKDVELRCDPISGHTALYWYRQSLGQGLEFLIYFQGNSAPDKSGLPSDRFSAERTGGSVSTLTIQRTQQEDSAVYLCASSLGQGAGNQPQHFGDGTRLSIL.

A single count supports this clone. The chain carries TRBV2 and TRBJ1-1; unclear D gene. V gave up 6 bases and J gave up 6 bases, with 8 bases separating them. The CDR3 length is 11 residues. Germline V gene data show CDR1 as SNHLY and CDR2 as FYNNEI. CDR3 protein: CASSKRAEAFF. The CDR3 DNA reads as TGTGCCAGCAGCAAAAGGGCTGAAGCTTTCTTT.

This sequence joins TRBV2 and TRBJ2-7; possible D gene TRBD2, 5 bases. Germline CDR1 reads SNHLY; CDR2 reads FYNNEI. The CDR3 runs 13 residues. Trimming took off 7 bases at V and 5 bases at J, with 15 bases between the two ends. The CDR3 spells CASTPSSLNEQYF. As DNA, the CDR3 is TGTGCCAGCACCCCGTCTAGCCTAAACGAGCAGTACTTC. The full variable domain, rest sourced from reference TRBV2 and TRBJ2-7, is EPEVTQTPSHQVTQMGQEVILRCVPISNHLYFYWYRQILGQKVEFLVSFYNNEISEKSEIFDDQFSVERPDGSNFTLKIRSTKLEDSAMYFCASTPSSLNEQYFGPGTRLTVT.

This clone was recorded only once. The same CDR3 can be traced to other DNA sequences in this sample. The J gene is TRBJ1-2, the V gene TRBV5-1; D unresolved. V lost 4 bases, J lost 0 bases, and 10 bases lay in between. The CDR3 is made up of 14 amino acids. In germline, CDR1 is SGHRS, CDR2 YFSETQ. CDR3 nucleotide sequence: TGCGCCAGCAGCCCATCCGGCACTAACTATGGCTACACCTTC. Protein sequence: CASSPSGTNYGYTF.

CDR3: CASSPYSDRHPWEQFF. DNA of the CDR3: TGTGCCAGCAGCCCATACTCCGACAGGCATCCGTGGGAGCAGTTCTTC. The rearrangement uses TRBV7-6 and TRBJ2-1; possible D gene TRBD1, 6 bases. This CDR3 comprises 16 residues. Germline V gene data show CDR1 as SGHVS and CDR2 as FNYEAQ. Trimming left V 5 bases short and J 10 bases short, with 24 bases between.

The chain couples TRBV1 to TRBJ1-5. TRBV1 is termed a pseudogene. CDR3 length: 14 residues. The CDR3 spells CTSSQARPCQPQHF. CDR3 bases: TGCACCAGCAGCCAAGCTCGCCCGTGTCAGCCCCAGCATTTT.